The text below deals with one TCR beta chain. This clone's antigen is unknown. There are no base qualities to consult, and no much larger clone falls within one base. This entry is derived from a study of blood T cell repertoires in COVID-19 (dated by TCRdb to the early 2020s). A note on the overall study: The collaborator samples originated in the United States, Italy and Spain and spanned the acute and convalescent phases of COVID-19. The prospective study material was composed of cDNA or gDNA derived from T cells, B-cell-depleted T cells, or PBMCs. The dataset comprised deeply sampled blood TCRbeta repertoires from subjects exposed to, actively infected with, or recovered from COVID-19. The repertoires were made available in a free public database intended to serve as a resource for research on the immune response to SARS-CoV-2. The samples were drawn from the first 160 participants of the ongoing ImmuneRACE study and from over a thousand subjects provided by 6 global collaborators. Sample metadata almost always included a de-identified subject ID, COVID-19 status, age in years and sex. Where available, HLA class I and class II types were obtained from metadata supplied by the sample provider rather than from assay-based typing. Here is what the overall study found, with its caveats: The quantity of clinical and demographic metadata differed by source and by participant and was supplied without curation.

One collaborating source in Seattle enrolled patients while the patients were actively infected and followed the patients over time throughout the course of disease. Whole blood was collected in K2EDTA tubes by collaborating institutions according to the institutions' own protocols. Collaborator samples were shipped for TCRbeta analysis as frozen whole blood, isolated PBMCs, or DNA extracted from either sample type. TCRbeta CDR3 regions were amplified from genomic DNA by means of the immunoSEQ Assay, a bias-controlled multiplex PCR. The paper's processing steps were these. Nucleated cell counts per sample were estimated from amplification of reference gene primers within the assay. To quantify the absolute abundance of each unique TCRbeta CDR3 rearrangement, sequence reads were collapsed and filtered. For each sample, productive Simpson clonality was calculated as the square root of Simpson's diversity index across productive rearrangements. Imported from immuneACCESS, the table was reduced by TCRdb to in-frame sequences with V and J called. These copies leave out some clones; in studies compared against another copy, an unresolved V gene accounts for under half, and the cause of the remainder is not known. V and J calls plus clone size are reproduced from that table; the DNA served to infer D and trimming. This sample holds tens of thousands of clones; around 89% were observed only once. 2.5% to 3% of the sample lies in the top ten.

Material for sequencing was peripheral blood. The sequence derives from a man aged 50 to 59 with COVID-19, enrolled during active disease.

The CDR3 protein is CSARPVGYTF. The DNA sequence is given as TGCAGTGCTAGACCGGTTGGCTACACCTTC. The rearrangement combines TRBV20-1 with TRBJ1-2; the D gene assignment is ambiguous. The CDR3 sequence holds 10 residues, the cysteine and phenylalanine included. The kept DNA is CDR3 alone, 30 bases in frame from the first base. CDR1 DFQATT and CDR2 SNEGSKA were looked up in the germline V gene (reference sequence). A distance of 5 bases separates the germline ends of V and J, which lose 2 bases and 7 bases respectively.